This T cell receptor (beta chain) was obtained from a study of T cell repertoires in cytomegalovirus infection. Study-wide context: Signatures in public TCR beta sequences pointed to both CMV infection and matching HLA type.

Via MiXCR, TCRdb re-called the reads, giving one row per CDR3 protein. The table records fewer than 550,000 distinct CDR3 sequences, over 9% of them present only once. The ends lost 7 bases at V and 2 bases at J; junction bases unmatched: 9. Looked up from germline, CDR1 is SGHDT and CDR2 is YYEEEE. This CDR3 has 14 amino acids. Overall study results and limits: The ex vivo response showed dominance by HLA-C-restricted CMV-specific TCR beta clonotypes. Based on cumulative public TCR beta family frequency, carriers of CMV plus the relevant HLA were identified.

Comments on this clonotype: Its matching antigen is unknown.

This chain connects TRBV5-6 to TRBJ2-7, with 7 bases identical to TRBD2. Specimen: PBMCs. The clonotype originates from a human donor in good health (CMV status not recorded). Some clones in this sample may be carry-over from other donors' samples. The CDR3 DNA is TGTGCCAGCGAGGCGGCGGGAGTCCCCTACGAGCAGTACTTC. Translated, it gives CASEAAGVPYEQYF.